Each of the 11 T cell receptor beta chains below was sequenced from the same sample in a study of blood T cell repertoires in COVID-19. The data were produced by immunoSEQ multiplex PCR, yet TCRdb's version contains in-frame clones alone and is incomplete. The data hold roughly 180,000 clones, with 94% observed a single time. The material sequenced was peripheral blood. The receptor source for this set is a man younger than 40 with COVID-19, enrolled during active disease.

CDR3: CSVGARTNYGYTF. The CDR3 nucleotides are TGCAGCGTTGGTGCCAGAACTAACTATGGCTACACCTTC. This chain uses TRBV29-1 with TRBJ1-2; D is uncertain. Trimming took off 4 bases at V and 0 bases at J, with 9 bases between the two ends. Germline V gene lookup returns CDR1 SQVTM and CDR2 ANQGSEA. CDR3 length: 13 amino acids.

This rearrangement joins TRBV6-5 to TRBJ1-5; D may be TRBD1 (6 bases). The V end lost 6 bases, the J end lost 2 bases, and 11 bases lay between the germline ends. The CDR3 loop spans 14 amino acids. Germline CDR1 is MNHEY and CDR2 is SVGAGI. The CDR3 nucleotides read TGTGCCAGCAGGCGAACAGGGCGCAATCAGCCCCAGCATTTT. Its protein product is CASRRTGRNQPQHF.

The chain uses TRBV5-5 and TRBJ2-6, with D tentatively TRBD2 (5 bases). The CDR3 runs 15 residues. The germline gives CDR1 SGHKS, CDR2 YYEKEE (reference sequence). V was cut by 4 bases and J by 0 bases, with 8 bases left in between. Written as DNA, the CDR3 is TGTGCCAGCAGCCGAAGCGGCTCTGGGGCCAACGTCCTGACTTTC. Amino acid sequence: CASSRSGSGANVLTF.

As DNA, the CDR3 is TGTGCCAGCAGCCCAGCGACCTACGAGCAGTACTTC. Translation gives CASSPATYEQYF. The chain employs TRBV3-1 (or the pseudogene TRBV3-2) and TRBJ2-7, with D uncertain. V gave up 4 bases and J gave up 2 bases, with 6 bases separating them. Germline CDR1 LGHDT, CDR2 YNNKEL (reference sequence). This CDR3 has 12 residues.

V and J are TRBV6-2 or TRBV6-3 and TRBJ1-6; TRBD1 aligns across 7 bases. The V gene end was trimmed by 0 bases and the J gene end by 0 bases; junction bases not matched to a gene: 5. Germline assignment: CDR1 MNHEY and CDR2 SVGEGT. This CDR3 spans 18 amino acids. CDR3 DNA sequence: TGTGCCAGCAGTTACTCTTTGGGACAGAGCTCCTATAATTCACCCCTCCACTTT. It is translated as CASSYSLGQSSYNSPLHF.

The J gene is TRBJ2-5, the V gene TRBV5-6; D call uncertain. In germline, CDR1 is SGHDT, CDR2 YYEEEE. The CDR3 has 14 residues. Trimming took off 2 bases at V and 2 bases at J, with 10 bases between the two ends. CDR3 sequence reads: CASSFISDQETQYF. The DNA for the CDR3 is TGTGCCAGCAGCTTTATTTCAGATCAAGAGACCCAGTACTTC.

The chain links TRBV27 to TRBJ1-6; 10 bases match TRBD1. Germline lookup yields CDR1 MNHEY and CDR2 SMNVEV (reference sequence). V gave up 5 bases and J gave up 9 bases; unmatched junction bases: 13. The CDR3 spans 17 residues. The CDR3 loop is CASSPRRQGAVGSPLHF. The CDR3 DNA reads as TGTGCCAGCAGTCCTAGGAGACAGGGGGCGGTTGGTTCACCCCTCCACTTT.

The rearrangement joins TRBV5-1 to TRBJ1-1, with 7 bases that match TRBD1. CDR3 size: 14 residues. Per the germline V gene, CDR1 is SGHRS and CDR2 is YFSETQ. With 0 bases clipped from V and 4 bases from J, the junction kept 3 bases outside the gene matches. The CDR3 region has the DNA TGCGCCAGCAGCTTGGATGAGGGGGCCACTGAAGCTTTCTTT. Encoded protein: CASSLDEGATEAFF.

This chain joins TRBV25-1 and TRBJ2-1; 9 bases match TRBD2. Germline values: CDR1 MGHDK, CDR2 SYGVNS. This CDR3 has 15 residues. Trimming cost V 1 base and J 9 bases; bases outside gene matches: 7. The CDR3: CASSELTSGRSEQFF. The CDR3 nucleotides are TGTGCCAGCAGTGAATTGACTAGCGGCCGGTCTGAGCAGTTCTTC.

The chain has TRBV7-9 and TRBJ1-4, with D perhaps matching TRBD1 (5 bases). The germline V gene encodes CDR1 SEHNR and CDR2 FQNEAQ (reference sequence). CDR3 length equals 15 residues. The V end lost 2 bases, the J end lost 8 bases, and 15 bases lay between the germline ends. The CDR3 region is CASSLRDSSGEKLFF. Written as DNA, the CDR3 is TGTGCCAGCAGCTTACGCGACAGTTCGGGCGAAAAACTGTTTTTT.

This chain connects TRBV10-2 to TRBJ1-4; D perhaps matches TRBD1 (6 bases). Trimming cost V 6 bases and J 8 bases, with 28 bases left between them. CDR1 is WSHSY and CDR2 is SAAADI in the germline V gene. This CDR3 has 18 amino acids. The DNA for the CDR3 is TGCGCCAGCAGGATGGGTACCTCAGGGGCTGGGAGTAACGAAAAACTGTTTTTT. The encoded protein is CASRMGTSGAGSNEKLFF.